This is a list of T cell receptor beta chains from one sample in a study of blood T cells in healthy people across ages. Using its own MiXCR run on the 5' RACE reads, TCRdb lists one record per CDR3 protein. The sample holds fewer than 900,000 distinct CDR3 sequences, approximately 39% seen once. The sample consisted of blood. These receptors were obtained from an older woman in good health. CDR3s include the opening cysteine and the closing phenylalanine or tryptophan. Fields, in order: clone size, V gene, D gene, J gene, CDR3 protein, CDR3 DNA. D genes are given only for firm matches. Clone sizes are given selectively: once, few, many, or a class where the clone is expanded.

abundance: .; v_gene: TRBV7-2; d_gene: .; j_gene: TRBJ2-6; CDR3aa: CASSSAGGSGANVLTF; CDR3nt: TGTGCCAGCAGCTCCGCTGGAGGCTCTGGGGCCAACGTCCTGACTTTC
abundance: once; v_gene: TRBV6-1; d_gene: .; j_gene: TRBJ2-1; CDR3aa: CASSDISGPPYNEQFF; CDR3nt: TGTGCCAGCAGTGATATCAGCGGGCCCCCCTACAATGAGCAGTTCTTC
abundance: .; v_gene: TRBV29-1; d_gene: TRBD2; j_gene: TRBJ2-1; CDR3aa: CSVGTSHEQFF; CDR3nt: TGCAGCGTTGGGACTAGTCATGAGCAGTTCTTC
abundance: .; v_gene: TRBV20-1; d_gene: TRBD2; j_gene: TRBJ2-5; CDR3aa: CSAIQAGGETQYF; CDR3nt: TGCAGTGCTATTCAAGCGGGAGGAGAGACCCAGTACTTC
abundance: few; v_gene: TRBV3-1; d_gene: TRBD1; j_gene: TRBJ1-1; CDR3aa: CAGSTTTGANTEAFF; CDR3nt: TGTGCCGGCAGTACAACGACAGGGGCCAACACTGAAGCTTTCTTT
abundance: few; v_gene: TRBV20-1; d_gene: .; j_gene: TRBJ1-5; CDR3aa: CSASRGVQGQPQHF; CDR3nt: TGCAGTGCTAGTAGGGGGGTGCAGGGTCAGCCCCAGCATTTT
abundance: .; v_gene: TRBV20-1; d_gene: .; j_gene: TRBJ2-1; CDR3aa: CSARDPTRSDIQFF; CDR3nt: TGCAGTGCTAGAGATCCCACTAGGTCCGACATTCAGTTCTTC
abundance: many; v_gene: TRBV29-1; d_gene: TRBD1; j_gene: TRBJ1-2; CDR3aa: CSVETGTGSGYTF; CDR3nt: TGCAGCGTTGAGACCGGGACAGGGAGCGGCTACACCTTC
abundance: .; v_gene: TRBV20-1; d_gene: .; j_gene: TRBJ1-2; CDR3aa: CGAREGGQWGYTF; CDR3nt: TGCGGTGCTAGAGAGGGGGGGCAGTGGGGCTACACCTTC
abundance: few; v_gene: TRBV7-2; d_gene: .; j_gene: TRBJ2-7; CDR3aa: CASSQAAKYEQYF; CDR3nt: TGTGCCAGCAGCCAGGCGGCTAAATACGAGCAGTACTTC
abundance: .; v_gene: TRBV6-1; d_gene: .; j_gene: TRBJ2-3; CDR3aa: CASSEGSGLTDTQYF; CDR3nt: TGTGCCAGCAGTGAAGGGTCAGGACTCACAGATACGCAGTATTTT
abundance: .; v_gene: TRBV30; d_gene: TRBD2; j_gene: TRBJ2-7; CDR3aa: CAWRWGGPIYEQYF; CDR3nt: TGTGCCTGGAGATGGGGGGGACCCATCTACGAGCAGTACTTC
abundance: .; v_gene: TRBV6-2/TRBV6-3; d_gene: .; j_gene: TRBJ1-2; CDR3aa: CASSSPVRQNYGYTF; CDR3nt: TGTGCCAGCAGTTCCCCGGTGAGGCAGAACTATGGCTACACCTTC
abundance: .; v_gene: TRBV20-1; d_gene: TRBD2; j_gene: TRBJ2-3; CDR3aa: CSARPTSGSIPDTQYF; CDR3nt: TGCAGTGCTAGACCTACTAGCGGGAGTATCCCAGATACGCAGTATTTT
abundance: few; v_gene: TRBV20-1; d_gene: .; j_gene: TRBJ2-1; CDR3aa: CSAYYGNEQFF; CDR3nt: TGCAGTGCTTACTACGGCAATGAGCAGTTCTTC